These T cell receptor beta chains were read from a single sample in a study of blood T cell repertoires in COVID-19. TCRdb's table, derived via immunoSEQ multiplex PCR, lists solely in-frame clones and lacks some. There are fewer than 200,000 clones in the sample; around nine tenths occur only once, and around 5.8% lies in the top ten. Material for sequencing was peripheral blood. The source is a man aged 40-55 years with active or convalescent COVID-19. The CDR3 runs from the conserved cysteine through the conserved F or W. D genes are given only for firm matches. Only some rows state a clone size, as once, few, many or a class for expanded clones.

-,TRBJ2-3,TRBV19,TRBD2,TGTGCCAGTACCCTTTCGGGACTAGTACCTTTCACAGATACGCAGTATTTT,CASTLSGLVPFTDTQYF
few,TRBJ1-4,TRBV2,-,TGTGCCAGCAGCCTCAGGGCCGGCAATGAAAAACTGTTTTTT,CASSLRAGNEKLFF
-,TRBJ2-2,TRBV9,-,TGTGCCAGCCAGGCGATGGTATCCGGGGAGCTGTTTTTT,CASQAMVSGELFF
-,TRBJ2-7,TRBV30,TRBD1,TGTGCCTGGAGTAGGGGGCCTGACTCCTACGAGCAGTACTTC,CAWSRGPDSYEQYF
once,TRBJ2-1,TRBV28,-,TGTGCCAGCAGTTTCATGGGCGGCAGGGATAACGAGCAGTTCTTC,CASSFMGGRDNEQFF
-,TRBJ1-1,TRBV4-1,-,TGCGCCAGCAGCTACAGTACAGGGTTTTTAGCTTTCTTT,CASSYSTGFLAFF
-,TRBJ1-2,TRBV6-2/TRBV6-3,-,TGTGCCAGCAGTTACTCGATAGTCGGAGACTATGGCTACACCTTC,CASSYSIVGDYGYTF
-,TRBJ1-5,TRBV7-2,-,TGTGCCAGCAGGGAGACAGCCTCTCTACCCCAGCATTTT,CASRETASLPQHF
-,TRBJ1-6,TRBV28,-,TGTGCCAGCAGTTTGTCATCACCCCTCCACTTT,CASSLSSPLHF
-,TRBJ1-2,TRBV15,TRBD1,TGTGCCACCAGCAGAGTCGCCCTACAGGGGGTGGGTAACTATGGCTACACCTTC,CATSRVALQGVGNYGYTF
-,TRBJ2-5,TRBV5-4,TRBD1,TGTGCCAGCAGCCCCGGGACAGGGTCGGGAGAGACCCAGTACTTC,CASSPGTGSGETQYF
-,TRBJ2-1,TRBV29-1,-,TGCAGCGTTGAAGGCACTCCAAGCTCCTACAATGAGCAGTTCTTC,CSVEGTPSSYNEQFF
-,TRBJ1-3,TRBV7-2,-,TGTGCCAGCAGCTTAGACGGGACACCTGGAAACACCATATATTTT,CASSLDGTPGNTIYF
-,TRBJ2-1,TRBV19,TRBD1,TGTGCCAGTAGTACGCAGGGACAGAGTAATGAGCAGTTCTTC,CASSTQGQSNEQFF
once,TRBJ2-7,TRBV5-4,-,TGTGCCAGCAGCTCCCAGGGGATGCCCTACGAGCAGTACTTC,CASSSQGMPYEQYF
few,TRBJ1-4,TRBV7-2,TRBD1,TGTGCCAGCAGCTTAGGCGGACAGGGAGGGCATGAAAAACTGTTTTTT,CASSLGGQGGHEKLFF
-,TRBJ1-6,TRBV6-1,TRBD1,TGTGCCAGCAGTGTAACAGTGGGACAGGGTCTCAATTCACCCCTCCACTTT,CASSVTVGQGLNSPLHF
-,TRBJ1-2,TRBV6-4,TRBD1,TGTGCCAGCAGTTGGAAAATGACAGGGACAGTTAAGGGCTACACCTTC,CASSWKMTGTVKGYTF
-,TRBJ1-4,TRBV19,-,TGTGCCAGTAGTGCGGGGTTGGCTAATGAAAAACTGTTTTTT,CASSAGLANEKLFF
-,TRBJ1-5,TRBV20-1,-,TGCAGTGCTAGTTCCGATCCGGGTTCGGTCAATCAGCCCCAGCATTTT,CSASSDPGSVNQPQHF
-,TRBJ2-5,TRBV7-9,TRBD1,TGTGCCAGCAGCTTAATGACAGGGGGAGAGACCCAGTACTTC,CASSLMTGGETQYF
-,TRBJ2-2,TRBV27,-,TGTGCCAGCAGTTCAATACTGACAGGCGGAGAGCTGTTTTTT,CASSSILTGGELFF
once,TRBJ2-7,TRBV6-1,TRBD1,TGTGCCAGCAGTGAAACGCCGGGACAGGGCTACGAGCAGTACTTC,CASSETPGQGYEQYF
-,TRBJ2-5,TRBV24-1,-,TGTGCCACCAGTGAGGAGAGACCATTTCAAGAGACCCAGTACTTC,CATSEERPFQETQYF
once,TRBJ2-1,TRBV11-3,-,TGTGCCAGCAGCTTAGTCAAGCAGGACACCTACAATGAGCAGTTCTTC,CASSLVKQDTYNEQFF
-,TRBJ1-2,TRBV14,TRBD1,TGTGCCAGCAGCCAAGAAGGCAGGGGGCAAGCCTACACCTTC,CASSQEGRGQAYTF
-,TRBJ2-7,TRBV12-3/TRBV12-4,-,TGTGCCAGCAGGGATACAGGGGGGGTGCAGTACTTC,CASRDTGGVQYF
-,TRBJ2-7,TRBV3-1/TRBV3-2,-,TGTGCCAGCAGCCAAAGGTCGGGCGAGCAGTACTTC,CASSQRSGEQYF
-,TRBJ1-1,TRBV14,-,TGTGCCAGCAGCCAAACGCCCTGGAGTTTTCTTTCGGACACTGAAGCTTTCTTT,CASSQTPWSFLSDTEAFF
-,TRBJ1-1,TRBV4-1,-,TGCGCCAGCAGCCAAGGGTTCCTAGGAACTGAAGCTTTCTTT,CASSQGFLGTEAFF
-,TRBJ1-2,TRBV19,-,TGTGCCAGTAAGAAAAAGGCAGGGCTTAACTATGGCTACACCTTC,CASKKKAGLNYGYTF
-,TRBJ2-3,TRBV7-9,-,TGTGCCAGCAGCTTCCCCAACCCCAGGGCAGATACGCAGTATTTT,CASSFPNPRADTQYF
-,TRBJ2-2,TRBV3-1/TRBV3-2,-,TGTGCCAGCAGCCAAGTGAGGCTAGCGAACACCGGGGAGCTGTTTTTT,CASSQVRLANTGELFF
-,TRBJ2-2,TRBV10-3,TRBD1,TGTGCCATCAGTGAGCCATATTGGACAGGGAACACCGGGGAGCTGTTTTTT,CAISEPYWTGNTGELFF
-,TRBJ1-2,TRBV19,TRBD1,TGTGCCAGTAGTTCCTCACAGGGGAACTATGGCTACACCTTC,CASSSSQGNYGYTF
once,TRBJ2-1,TRBV5-1,TRBD2,TGCGCCAGCAGCGGCCTCTTGACTAGCGGGAGGGCGAATGAGCAGTTCTTC,CASSGLLTSGRANEQFF
-,TRBJ1-1,TRBV6-5,-,TGTGCCAGCAGACCTGGGCCCACTGAAGCTTTCTTT,CASRPGPTEAFF
-,TRBJ2-7,TRBV2,TRBD2,TGTGCCAGCAGTGAAGAGAGGGAGGGAGGGTACGAGCAGTACTTC,CASSEEREGGYEQYF
few,TRBJ1-2,TRBV24-1,TRBD1,TGTGCCACCAGTGATTTGGACAGGGGTGGCTACACCTTC,CATSDLDRGGYTF
-,TRBJ2-5,TRBV4-1,-,TGCGCCAGCAGCCAGACATATCTAAGCCAAGAGACCCAGTACTTC,CASSQTYLSQETQYF
-,TRBJ2-1,TRBV27,TRBD2,TGTGCCAGCAGTTTCAAGTTGTCGCGGGGGGAGCAGTTCTTC,CASSFKLSRGEQFF
few,TRBJ1-3,TRBV9,-,TGTGCCAGCAGCGTTTTGGAAGGAGCCTCTGGAAACACCATATATTTT,CASSVLEGASGNTIYF
-,TRBJ2-1,TRBV6-4,TRBD2,TGTGCCAGCAGTGACTCGCTAGCGGGAGGGCCCGATGAGCAGTTCTTC,CASSDSLAGGPDEQFF
-,TRBJ2-2,TRBV24-1,TRBD1,TGTGCCACCAGTGATCCGGGACAGGGGAATGACGGGGAGCTGTTTTTT,CATSDPGQGNDGELFF
few,TRBJ1-1,TRBV6-5,-,TGTGCCAGCAGTTTCATCAGGGCAGCTGAAGCTTTCTTT,CASSFIRAAEAFF
-,TRBJ2-1,TRBV25-1,TRBD2,TGTGCCAGCAGGGCTAGCGGAGACTACAATGAGCAGTTCTTC,CASRASGDYNEQFF
-,TRBJ1-2,TRBV5-4,-,TGTGCCAGCAGCATAACCAGCTATGGCTACACCTTC,CASSITSYGYTF
-,TRBJ2-2,TRBV5-4,TRBD1,TGTGCCAGCAGCCCAACGACAGGGGTCACCGGGGAGCTGTTTTTT,CASSPTTGVTGELFF
-,TRBJ1-2,TRBV14,TRBD1,TGTGCCAGCAGCCAGGACAGGGGCTATGGCTACACCTTC,CASSQDRGYGYTF
-,TRBJ1-2,TRBV11-3,-,TGTGCCAGCAGCTTTGGGGGGGGATCCGGCTACACCTTC,CASSFGGGSGYTF
-,TRBJ2-1,TRBV5-4,TRBD2,TGTGCCAGCAATCCTAGCGGGCCTTCCTACAATGAGCAGTTCTTC,CASNPSGPSYNEQFF
few,TRBJ1-6,TRBV4-1,-,TGCGCCAGCAGCCAAGTTCCGGGGTTCGAAACCTATAATTCACCCCTCCACTTT,CASSQVPGFETYNSPLHF
few,TRBJ1-6,TRBV5-1,-,TGCGCCAGCAGCTTGGAAGGGGGGGCTTATTCACCCCTCCACTTT,CASSLEGGAYSPLHF